These 8 T cell receptor beta chains originate from one sample sequenced in a study of cytomegalovirus exposure and HLA in healthy donors. 60 Vbeta and 13 Jbeta primers were used in PCR. Assay: immunoSEQ multiplex PCR; the TCRdb copy retains only in-frame clones and omits some. The sample lists fewer than 120,000 clones, around 88% occurring once. The sample comprised PBMCs. These TCRs come from a man in his forties in good health and CMV-seronegative.

The chain employs TRBV15 and TRBJ1-5, with no clear D. There are 15 residues in the CDR3. V lost 0 bases and J 1 base, leaving 7 bases between the germline ends. Per the germline V gene, CDR1 is LNHNV and CDR2 is YYDKDF (reference sequence). The CDR3 reads CATSRDFGSNQPQHF. The DNA for the CDR3 is TGTGCCACCAGCAGAGATTTCGGGAGCAATCAGCCCCAGCATTTT.

The chain is built from TRBV5-1 and TRBJ2-7; the match to TRBD2 covers 8 bases. CDR1 and CDR2 from the germline V gene are SGHRS and YFSETQ. V lost 0 bases to trimming and J lost 5 bases; unmatched junction nucleotides: 7. The CDR3 is made up of 15 amino acids. The CDR3 DNA reads as TGCGCCAGCAGCTTGGGGGGCGGGGGGATCGACGAGCAGTACTTC. Protein product: CASSLGGGGIDEQYF.

The chain carries TRBV10-3 and TRBJ1-3; D unclear. In germline, CDR1 is ENHRY, CDR2 SYGVKD. Trimming took off 5 bases at V and 0 bases at J, with 5 bases between the two ends. CDR3 length equals 13 residues. The CDR3 loop is CAISFLSGNTIYF. In DNA form, the CDR3 reads TGTGCCATCAGTTTCCTCTCTGGAAACACCATATATTTT.

The gene calls are TRBV5-4 and TRBJ1-1; D perhaps matches TRBD1 (5 bases). The CDR3 covers 15 residues. From germline, CDR1 is SGHNT and CDR2 YYREEE (reference sequence). The V end lost 1 base, the J end lost 1 base, and 11 bases lay between the germline ends. In nucleotides, the CDR3 is TGTGCCAGCAGCTTGAGCAGACAGTCGAACACTGAAGCTTTCTTT. Translating it yields CASSLSRQSNTEAFF. The whole variable domain, filled in from reference TRBV5-4 and TRBJ1-1, reads ETGVTQSPTHLIKTRGQQVTLRCSSQSGHNTVSWYQQALGQGPQFIFQYYREEENGRGNFPPRFSGLQFPNYSSELNVNALELDDSALYLCASSLSRQSNTEAFFGQGTRLTVV.

The rearrangement joins TRBV9 to TRBJ1-2; D is undetermined. The CDR3 runs to 14 residues. V dropped 2 bases and J dropped 4 bases, with 12 bases sitting between them. In germline, CDR1 is SGDLS, CDR2 YYNGEE. The CDR3: CASSVGGGPYGYTF. As DNA, the CDR3 is TGTGCCAGCAGCGTGGGCGGAGGGCCCTATGGCTACACCTTC. Looking up the rest from reference TRBV9 and TRBJ1-2 gives the full variable domain: DSGVTQTPKHLITATGQRVTLRCSPRSGDLSVYWYQQSLDQGLQFLIQYYNGEERAKGNILERFSAQQFPDLHSELNLSSLELGDSALYFCASSVGGGPYGYTFGSGTRLTVV.

V and J are TRBV28 and TRBJ1-5, with 7 bases aligning to TRBD1. Per the germline V gene, CDR1 is MDHEN and CDR2 is SYDVKM. The V gene end was trimmed by 1 base and the J gene end by 3 bases; junction bases not matched to a gene: 6. The CDR3 loop spans 16 amino acids. In DNA form, the CDR3 reads TGTGCCAGCAGTTTATATCCGGACAGGATCAATCAGCCCCAGCATTTT. It encodes CASSLYPDRINQPQHF.

This chain connects TRBV19 to TRBJ2-7, with D unclear. The germline gives CDR1 LNHDA, CDR2 SQIVND (reference sequence). Trimming removed 6 bases from V and 3 bases from J, with 15 bases in between. This CDR3 is 14 amino acids long. The CDR3 loop reads CASSPWPFRYEQYF. DNA of the CDR3: TGTGCCAGTAGCCCATGGCCCTTTCGCTACGAGCAGTACTTC.

The chain is built from TRBV28 and TRBJ1-2; D is possibly TRBD1 (5 bases). V was cut by 4 bases and J by 5 bases, with 17 bases left in between. The CDR3 has 15 amino acids. Germline V gene sequence: CDR1 MDHEN, CDR2 SYDVKM. CDR3 region: CASSSPGGVGYGYTF. The CDR3 DNA follows: TGTGCCAGCAGTTCCCCCGGGGGGGTGGGATATGGCTACACCTTC.